The source of this T cell receptor beta chain is a study of molecular identifiers for immune sequencing clone quantification. Germline-derived CDR1 and CDR2 are LGHNA and YSLEER. The ends were cut back, 0 bases at V and 0 bases at J, with 11 bases in the middle. This CDR3 is 17 amino acids long. TCRdb fed the PCR reads into MiXCR, producing one record per CDR3 protein. The sample lists under 600,000 distinct CDR3 sequences, about 20% seen once, with approximately 0.84% in the top ten. Sequenced sample: naive CD8+ T cells from blood, with Jurkat cell RNA spiked in. As for subset: FACS-sorted CD8+CD4-CCR7+CD45RA+ naive T cells. The TCR comes from a human donor in good health. Some libraries in this study had Jurkat cell RNA spiked in. The gene calls are TRBV4-3 and TRBJ2-2; no definite D call. CDR3 in DNA: TGCGCCAGCAGCCAAGATCTCAGAACTGCGAACACCGGGGAGCTGTTTTTT. This encodes CASSQDLRTANTGELFF.